This T cell receptor (beta chain) stems from a study of PD-L1 blockade in urothelial cancer. The time point denotes: peripheral blood 6 weeks after treatment start. V was trimmed by 5 bases and J by 2 bases, leaving 16 bases between them. This CDR3 region has 15 residues. Germline V gives CDR1 LNHDA, CDR2 SQIVND (reference sequence). Sequencing was performed with immunoSEQ multiplex PCR; in TCRdb, only in-frame clones are kept and a portion is missing. The repertoire holds about 22,000 clones, with 91% as singletons. V gene TRBV19 combines with J gene TRBJ2-7; the D gene is possibly TRBD1 (6 bases). This material consisted of PBMCs, taken around atezolizumab (anti-PD-L1) treatment. This TCR came from a woman aged 55-75 years with urothelial cancer. CDR3 sequence reads: CASSGDYRDPYEQYF. In DNA form, the CDR3 reads TGTGCCAGTAGTGGCGATTACAGGGATCCCTACGAGCAGTACTTC.